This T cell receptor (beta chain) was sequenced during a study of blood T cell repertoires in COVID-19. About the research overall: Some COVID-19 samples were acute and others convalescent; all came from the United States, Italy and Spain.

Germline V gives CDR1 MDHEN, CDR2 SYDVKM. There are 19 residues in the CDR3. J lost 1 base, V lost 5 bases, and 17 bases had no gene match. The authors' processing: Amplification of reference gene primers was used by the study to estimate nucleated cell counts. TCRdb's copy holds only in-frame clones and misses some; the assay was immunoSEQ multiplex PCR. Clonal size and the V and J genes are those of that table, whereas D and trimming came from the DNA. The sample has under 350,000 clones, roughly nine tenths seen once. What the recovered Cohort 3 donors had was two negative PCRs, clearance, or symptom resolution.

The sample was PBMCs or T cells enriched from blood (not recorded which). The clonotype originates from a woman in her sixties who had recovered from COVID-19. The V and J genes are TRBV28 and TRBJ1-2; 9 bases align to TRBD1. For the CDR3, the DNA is TGTGCCAGCAGTCCCCTAAAGGACAGGGGCATTTATCTTAACTATGGCTACACCTTC. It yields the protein CASSPLKDRGIYLNYGYTF.